This T cell receptor beta chain was found in a study of blood T cell repertoires in COVID-19. Study-wide background: Sources were T cells, B-cell-depleted T cells, or PBMCs; the material itself was cDNA or gDNA.

Trimming removed 2 bases from V and 4 bases from J, with 11 bases in between. CDR3 length: 14 residues. Germline V gene data show CDR1 as SGHTA and CDR2 as FQGTGA. Original analysis: Reference gene primer amplification in the assay estimated nucleated cell counts. Using immunoSEQ multiplex PCR, the repertoire was profiled, and TCRdb retains in-frame clones only, with some absent. Clonal size and the V and J genes are those of that table, whereas D and trimming came from the DNA. The sample includes roughly 260,000 clones, approximately 91% of them seen just once. Sequencing was done on a sample of PBMCs or T cells enriched from blood (not recorded which). The rearrangement links TRBV7-3 to TRBJ1-1; D uncertain. This clonotype was sampled from a human donor in a cohort exposed to, infected with or recovered from COVID-19 (not recorded which). The donor label of this sample is uncertain. CDR3 coding DNA: TGTGCCAGCAGCTTAGCTGGCCGAAGCACTGAAGCTTTCTTT. It translates to CASSLAGRSTEAFF.